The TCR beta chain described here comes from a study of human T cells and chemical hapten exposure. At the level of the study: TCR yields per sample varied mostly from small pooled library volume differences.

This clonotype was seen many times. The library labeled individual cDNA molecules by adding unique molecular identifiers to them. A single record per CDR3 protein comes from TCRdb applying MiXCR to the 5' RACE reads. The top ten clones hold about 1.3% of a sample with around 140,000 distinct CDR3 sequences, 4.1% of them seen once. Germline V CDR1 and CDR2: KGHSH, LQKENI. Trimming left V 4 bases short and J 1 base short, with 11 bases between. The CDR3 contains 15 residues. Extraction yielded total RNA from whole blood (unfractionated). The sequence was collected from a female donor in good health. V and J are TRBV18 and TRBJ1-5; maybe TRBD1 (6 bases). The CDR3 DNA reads TGTGCCAGCTCACTAAAAACAGGGAGCAATCAGCCCCAGCATTTT. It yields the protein CASSLKTGSNQPQHF.